One T cell receptor (beta chain) is described in this entry. Original handling: Amplification from reference gene primers served as the basis for estimated nucleated cell counts. The table came from immunoSEQ multiplex PCR; TCRdb's copy has only in-frame clones and leaves some out. The DNA was the basis for D and trimming; V, J and clone size are from that table. The sample includes 200,000 to 300,000 clones, approximately 85% of them seen just once. These data belong to a study of blood T cell repertoires in COVID-19. Whole-study context: Both acute and convalescent COVID-19 samples were obtained from the United States, Italy and Spain. Sample material is recorded as cDNA or gDNA derived from T cells, B-cell-depleted T cells, or PBMCs.

Sequencing input: peripheral blood. The receptor comes from a woman in her sixties or seventies with active or convalescent COVID-19.

CDR3 in amino acids: CASSLDSPYEQYF. The CDR3 region has the DNA TGTGCCAGCTCCTTAGACAGTCCCTACGAGCAGTACTTC. The chain uses TRBV6-5 and TRBJ2-7; perhaps TRBD1 as D (5 bases). Germline CDR1 reads MNHEY; CDR2 reads SVGAGI. The CDR3 spans 13 residues. Trimming shortened V by 8 bases and J by 2 bases, and 13 bases separated the two germline ends.